The clone carrying this T cell receptor beta chain was detected many times. These data belong to a study of T cells in Graves' hyperthyroidism and ophthalmopathy. TCR beta CDR3 region amplification was performed from RNA transcripts. A first-round RT-PCR of the TCR CDR3 used the HTBI primer set. TCRdb reanalysed the multiplex PCR reads using MiXCR and keeps one entry per CDR3 protein. Of some 560,000 distinct CDR3 sequences listed, 15% to 17% are singletons. The TCR originated in a woman under 40 with Graves' hyperthyroidism. The sequenced material came from blood.

The CDR3 is CASSLAGLAGTYEQYF. The CDR3 DNA follows: TGTGCCAGCAGCTTAGCCGGACTAGCGGGAACCTACGAGCAGTACTTC. The chain carries TRBV7-2 and TRBJ2-7; 12 bases are a match to TRBD2. The germline gives CDR1 SGHTA, CDR2 FQGNSA. Trimming removed 0 bases from V and 2 bases from J; junction bases left unmatched: 2. The CDR3 loop spans 16 amino acids.